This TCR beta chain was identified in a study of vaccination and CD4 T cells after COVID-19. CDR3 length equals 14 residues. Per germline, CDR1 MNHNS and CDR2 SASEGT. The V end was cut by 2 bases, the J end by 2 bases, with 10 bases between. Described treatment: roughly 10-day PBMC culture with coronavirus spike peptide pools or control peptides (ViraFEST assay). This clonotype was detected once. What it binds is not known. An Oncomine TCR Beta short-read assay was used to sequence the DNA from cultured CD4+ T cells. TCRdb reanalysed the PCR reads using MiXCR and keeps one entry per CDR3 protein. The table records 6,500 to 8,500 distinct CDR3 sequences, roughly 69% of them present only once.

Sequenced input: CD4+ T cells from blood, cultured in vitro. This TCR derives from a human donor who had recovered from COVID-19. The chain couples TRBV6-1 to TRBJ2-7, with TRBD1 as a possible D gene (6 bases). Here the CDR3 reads CASSEPGVAYEQYF. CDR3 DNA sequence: TGTGCCAGCAGTGAACCAGGGGTGGCCTACGAGCAGTACTTC.